The 26 T cell receptor beta chains given below trace back to one sample, sequenced in a study of blood T cell repertoires in COVID-19. Libraries were prepared by immunoSEQ multiplex PCR; TCRdb keeps only in-frame clonotypes and omits some of them. The table lists roughly 180,000 clones, around four fifths of them singletons. Material for sequencing was peripheral blood. These receptors originate from a man aged 40-55 years who had recovered from COVID-19.

V gene TRBV7-2 combines with J gene TRBJ2-5; 9 bases are a match to TRBD2. J lost 4 bases, V lost 1 base, and 7 bases had no gene match. Germline values: CDR1 SGHTA, CDR2 FQGNSA. The CDR3 has 16 residues. The CDR3: CASSLGAGGRLETQYF. The CDR3 DNA reads as TGTGCCAGCAGCTTAGGAGCGGGGGGTCGATTAGAGACCCAGTACTTC.

This chain links TRBV5-6 with TRBJ2-1; TRBD2 matches 12 bases. V trimming: 0 bases; J trimming: 2 bases; junction bases outside the gene matches: 6. CDR1 and CDR2 (germline): SGHDT, YYEEEE. CDR3 length: 18 amino acids. The CDR3 DNA is TGTGCCAGCAGCTTGGGGACTAGCGGGATCAGCGCCTACAATGAGCAGTTCTTC. Protein: CASSLGTSGISAYNEQFF. Drawing the rest from reference TRBV5-6 and TRBJ2-1, the complete variable domain is DAGVTQSPTHLIKTRGQQVTLRCSPKSGHDTVSWYQQALGQGPQFIFQYYEEEERQRGNFPDRFSGHQFPNYSSELNVNALLLGDSALYLCASSLGTSGISAYNEQFFGPGTRLTVL.

The genes are TRBV23-1 and TRBJ2-7; D remains ambiguous. TRBV23-1 is assigned to the ORF class and has an uncertain function. CDR3 length equals 11 residues. Between the trimmed V and J ends, which lost 9 bases and 3 bases, there was a span of 9 bases. CDR3 loop: CARKSFYEQYF. CDR3 coding DNA: TGCGCCAGAAAATCGTTCTACGAGCAGTACTTC.

The CDR3 is CASRERQGYEQYF. The CDR3 DNA follows: TGTGCCAGCAGGGAAAGACAGGGCTACGAGCAGTACTTC. This chain uses TRBV2 with TRBJ2-7, with 7 positions matching TRBD1. The CDR3 has 13 residues. V trimming: 6 bases; J trimming: 3 bases; junction bases outside the gene matches: 5. CDR1 and CDR2 (germline): SNHLY, FYNNEI. Full variable domain (outside the CDR3, taken from reference TRBV2 and TRBJ2-7): EPEVTQTPSHQVTQMGQEVILRCVPISNHLYFYWYRQILGQKVEFLVSFYNNEISEKSEIFDDQFSVERPDGSNFTLKIRSTKLEDSAMYFCASRERQGYEQYFGPGTRLTVT.

This clone was counted a few times. One end of the junction varies from germline; a read error may be responsible. CDR3 amino acids: CASSQGGGLYGYTF. In DNA form, the CDR3 reads TGCGCCAGCAGTCAAGGCGGGGGGCTCTATGGCTACACCTTC. The rearrangement links TRBV4-1 to TRBJ1-2, with D maybe TRBD1 (6 bases). Germline V lookup: CDR1 MGHRA, CDR2 YSYEKL. The CDR3 runs 14 residues.

The chain is built from TRBV2 and TRBJ2-1; possibly TRBD2 for D (5 bases). Trimming removed 6 bases at V and 5 bases at J, with 11 bases between. CDR3 size: 13 residues. Per the germline V gene, CDR1 is SNHLY and CDR2 is FYNNEI. CDR3 coding DNA: TGTGCCAGCAGGCGCGACTATAACAATGAGCAGTTCTTC. Translated, it gives CASRRDYNNEQFF.

V usage is TRBV30 and J usage is TRBJ2-3; maybe TRBD1 (6 bases). The germline CDR1 and CDR2 sequences are GTSNPN and SVGIG (reference sequence). The CDR3 runs to 14 residues. V dropped 5 bases and J dropped 6 bases, with 18 bases sitting between them. CDR3: CAWVHREYSDTQYF. For the CDR3, the DNA is TGTGCCTGGGTACACAGGGAGTATTCCGATACGCAGTATTTT.

The J gene is TRBJ1-2, the V gene TRBV30; 7 nucleotides agree with TRBD1. The CDR3 is 11 amino acids. Germline loops: CDR1 GTSNPN, CDR2 SVGIG (reference sequence). V gave up 4 bases and J gave up 8 bases; unmatched junction bases: 4. The CDR3: CAWTGGRGYTF. CDR3 nucleotides: TGTGCCTGGACAGGGGGGAGAGGCTACACCTTC.

The V and J genes are TRBV9 and TRBJ1-1, with TRBD1 identical over 7 bases. V was clipped by 0 bases and J by 6 bases; unmatched bases: 11. The germline CDR1 and CDR2 sequences are SGDLS and YYNGEE. The CDR3 extends over 16 amino acids. In nucleotides, the CDR3 is TGTGCCAGCAGCGTAGAAGGGGACAGAGAGACCTCTGAAGCTTTCTTT. Protein product: CASSVEGDRETSEAFF. The full variable domain, with the rest looked up from reference TRBV9 and TRBJ1-1, is DSGVTQTPKHLITATGQRVTLRCSPRSGDLSVYWYQQSLDQGLQFLIQYYNGEERAKGNILERFSAQQFPDLHSELNLSSLELGDSALYFCASSVEGDRETSEAFFGQGTRLTVV.

The chain has TRBV28 and TRBJ2-3; 8 nucleotides match TRBD1. The ends lost 5 bases at V and 2 bases at J; junction bases unmatched: 9. This CDR3 has 16 residues. From germline, CDR1 is MDHEN and CDR2 SYDVKM. The CDR3 loop is CASSTDTGQDTDTQYF. The CDR3 nucleotides are TGTGCCAGCAGTACCGACACGGGACAGGACACAGATACGCAGTATTTT. Full variable domain (outside the CDR3, taken from reference TRBV28 and TRBJ2-3): DVKVTQSSRYLVKRTGEKVFLECVQDMDHENMFWYRQDPGLGLRLIYFSYDVKMKEKGDIPEGYSVSREKKERFSLILESASTNQTSMYLCASSTDTGQDTDTQYFGPGTRLTVL.

This clone was seen once. CDR3 sequence: CASRAGTMNTEAFF. CDR3 DNA: TGCGCCAGCAGGGCGGGGACCATGAACACTGAAGCTTTCTTT. The V gene is TRBV5-1, the J gene TRBJ1-1, with a tentative D call TRBD1 (5 bases). The germline V and J ends were trimmed by 5 bases and 0 bases, with 11 bases remaining between them. Germline CDR1 and CDR2: SGHRS and YFSETQ. The CDR3 runs to 14 residues.

V is TRBV15 and J is TRBJ2-1; no clear D gene. Per germline, CDR1 LNHNV and CDR2 YYDKDF (reference sequence). Trimming left V 1 base short and J 2 bases short, with 12 bases between. This CDR3 spans 16 amino acids. For the CDR3, the DNA is TGTGCCACCAGCAGAGTTGGCGGAGCCACCTACAATGAGCAGTTCTTC. Amino acids: CATSRVGGATYNEQFF.

The CDR3 reads CASSLHGTGGDTIYF. The CDR3 bases are TGCGCCAGCAGCCTTCACGGGACAGGGGGGGACACCATATATTTT. This rearrangement joins TRBV4-1 to TRBJ1-3; 11 bases are shared with TRBD1. V lost 4 bases and J lost 8; bases outside the gene matches: 7. CDR1 is MGHRA and CDR2 is YSYEKL in the germline V gene. The CDR3 length is 15 residues.

The V gene is TRBV11-1, the J gene TRBJ2-7, with 7 positions matching TRBD1. CDR1 is SGHAT and CDR2 is FQDESV in the germline V gene (reference sequence). J lost 4 bases, V lost 6 bases, and 9 bases had no gene match. The CDR3 has 14 residues. The CDR3 sequence is CASSNIDRAYEQYF. The CDR3, as DNA: TGTGCCAGCAGTAATATCGACAGGGCGTACGAGCAGTACTTC.

The rearrangement joins TRBV28 to TRBJ1-1, with unresolved D. The germline V gene has CDR1 MDHEN and CDR2 SYDVKM. V dropped 6 bases and J dropped 5 bases, with 13 bases sitting between them. The CDR3 has 13 amino acids. The CDR3 coding sequence is TGTGCCAGCAGCCCCCCCCCGGGGACTGAAGCTTTCTTT. Translated: CASSPPPGTEAFF.

CDR3 sequence (DNA): TGTGCCTCCCAAGAGGTAGCGGGGGGGCCAGATACGCAGTATTTT. It encodes CASQEVAGGPDTQYF. The chain combines TRBV9 with TRBJ2-3; 11 nucleotides line up with TRBD2. This CDR3 has 15 residues. The trim removed 10 bases at V and 4 bases at J, leaving 11 bases unmatched. Germline-derived CDR1 and CDR2 are SGDLS and YYNGEE.

The rearrangement uses TRBV5-6 and TRBJ2-3, with D unresolved. CDR1 and CDR2 (germline): SGHDT, YYEEEE. The CDR3 totals 15 residues. V was shortened by 2 bases and J by 0 bases, with 10 bases between the two germline ends. DNA for the CDR3: TGTGCCAGCAGCTTTCGCCAGTCTAGCACAGATACGCAGTATTTT. It is translated as CASSFRQSSTDTQYF.

The V gene is TRBV18, the J gene TRBJ1-2; 8 nucleotides line up with TRBD1. Germline CDR1 is KGHSH and CDR2 is LQKENI. V shed 6 bases and J 6 bases; nucleotides not matched to a gene: 3. The CDR3 has 12 residues. The CDR3 loop is CASSLDRDGYTF. The CDR3 DNA follows: TGTGCCAGCTCCTTGGACAGGGATGGCTACACCTTC.

This clone was detected only once. The gene calls are TRBV6-4 and TRBJ2-3, with D unresolved. The CDR3 extends over 13 amino acids. Germline lookup yields CDR1 MRHNA and CDR2 SNTAGT. Trimming stripped 3 bases from V and 0 bases from J, with 4 bases between. CDR3 bases: TGTGCCAGCAGTGAGCAGAGCACAGATACGCAGTATTTT. Translated, it gives CASSEQSTDTQYF.

The chain employs TRBV30 and TRBJ2-1; TRBD2 matches 9 bases. The CDR3 totals 14 residues. The junction had 11 bases not matched to a gene; V was cut back by 6 bases and J by 8 bases. CDR1 and CDR2 (germline): GTSNPN, SVGIG (reference sequence). The CDR3 DNA reads as TGTGCCTGTATGGCCGTAGCGGGAGTTTATGAGCAGTTCTTC. This sequence encodes CACMAVAGVYEQFF. The variable domain in full, completed from reference TRBV30 and TRBJ2-1, reads SQTIHQWPATLVQPVGSPLSLECTVEGTSNPNLYWYRQAAGRGLQLLFYSVGIGQISSEVPQNLSASRPQDRQFILSSKKLLLSDSGFYLCACMAVAGVYEQFFGPGTRLTVL.

The chain joins TRBV11-3 to TRBJ2-3; TRBD1 agrees at 9 bases. Germline CDR1 and CDR2: SGHNT and YENEEA. CDR3 length equals 16 residues. V was pared by 5 bases and J by 1 base, with 7 bases of the junction left unmatched. CDR3 sequence reads: CASSPARTGGTDTQYF. CDR3 in DNA: TGTGCCAGCAGCCCCGCCCGGACAGGGGGCACAGATACGCAGTATTTT. Looking up the rest from reference TRBV11-3 and TRBJ2-3 gives the full variable domain: EAGVVQSPRYKIIEKKQPVAFWCNPISGHNTLYWYLQNLGQGPELLIRYENEEAVDDSQLPKDRFSAERLKGVDSTLKIQPAELGDSAVYLCASSPARTGGTDTQYFGPGTRLTVL.

The rearrangement joins TRBV30 to TRBJ1-2; TRBD1 agrees at 10 bases. CDR1 GTSNPN and CDR2 SVGIG come from the germline V gene (reference sequence). CDR3 length: 15 amino acids. J gave up 6 bases and V 6 bases, and 13 bases lay outside the gene matches. CDR3 protein: CACNPRDRGVNGYTF. CDR3 DNA sequence: TGTGCCTGTAACCCCCGGGACAGGGGTGTTAATGGCTACACCTTC.

The chain links TRBV7-9 to TRBJ2-3; 8 positions agree with TRBD1. Germline assignment: CDR1 SEHNR and CDR2 FQNEAQ (reference sequence). V dropped 8 bases and J dropped 4; count of bases not matched to a gene: 2. The CDR3 covers 12 residues. Written as DNA, the CDR3 is TGTGCCAGCGGACAGGGCCCAGATACGCAGTATTTT. Translation: CASGQGPDTQYF.

This chain connects TRBV2 to TRBJ2-2; D unresolved. V lost 8 bases and J 4 bases, leaving 8 bases between the germline ends. The CDR3 runs 12 residues. CDR1 is SNHLY and CDR2 is FYNNEI in the germline V gene. In nucleotides, the CDR3 is TGTGCCAGCCCGACTGGCACCGGGGAGCTGTTTTTT. It translates to CASPTGTGELFF.

On this clone: The identical CDR3 is also encoded by other nucleotide sequences in the sample. The CDR3 loop reads CASSFSGYEQYF. The CDR3 bases are TGTGCCAGCAGTTTCTCAGGCTACGAGCAGTACTTC. This chain connects TRBV12-3 or TRBV12-4 to TRBJ2-7, with D unclear. This CDR3 has 12 amino acids. The ends were cut back, 3 bases at V and 3 bases at J, with 6 bases in the middle.

In this sample, this clone turned up many times. CDR3 DNA sequence: TGTGCCAGCAGCTCGCTAACTAGCGGGAGGGATGATGAGCAGTTCTTC. Its translation is CASSSLTSGRDDEQFF. The rearrangement joins TRBV7-6 to TRBJ2-1; 13 bases line up with TRBD2. V lost 4 bases, J lost 8 bases, and 8 bases stayed unmatched. The CDR3 is 16 residues long. Germline V CDR1 and CDR2: SGHVS, FNYEAQ.